Below are 4 T cell receptor beta chains sequenced from a single sample in a study of blood T cell repertoires in COVID-19. The repertoire was sequenced with immunoSEQ multiplex PCR; TCRdb's copy has only in-frame clones and lacks some. The sample includes roughly 410,000 clones, around 87% of them seen just once. The sample comprised peripheral blood. All receptors come from a woman aged 60-75 years with COVID-19, enrolled during active disease.

The rearrangement joins TRBV28 to TRBJ2-5; 7 bases agree with TRBD2. The V segment lost 6 bases and the J segment 2 bases; nucleotides outside the gene matches: 12. Germline V lookup: CDR1 MDHEN, CDR2 SYDVKM. This CDR3 comprises 16 residues. CDR3 DNA: TGTGCCAGCAGCTCTTTGGGGGGGACTGAACAAGAGACCCAGTACTTC. It codes for CASSSLGGTEQETQYF.

The chain uses TRBV15 and TRBJ2-3; TRBD2 matches at 10 bases. With V trimmed by 0 bases and J by 1 base, 10 bases remained unmatched. Germline lookup yields CDR1 LNHNV and CDR2 YYDKDF (reference sequence). The CDR3 consists of 19 residues. This chain's CDR3 is CATSRDGLAGARGTDTQYF. CDR3 DNA: TGTGCCACCAGCAGAGATGGGCTAGCGGGGGCCCGGGGCACAGATACGCAGTATTTT. Based on the CDR3 plus reference TRBV15 and TRBJ2-3, the full variable domain is DAMVIQNPRYQVTQFGKPVTLSCSQTLNHNVMYWYQQKSSQAPKLLFHYYDKDFNNEADTPDNFQSRRPNTSFCFLDIRSPGLGDTAMYLCATSRDGLAGARGTDTQYFGPGTRLTVL.

The J gene is TRBJ2-2, the V gene TRBV10-2; D perhaps matches TRBD1 (6 bases). V shed 4 bases and J shed 3 bases, with 9 bases lying between them. Germline assignment: CDR1 WSHSY and CDR2 SAAADI. The CDR3 sequence is 14 residues long. In nucleotides, the CDR3 is TGCGCCAGCAGTGCCGGACAGTACACCGGGGAGCTGTTTTTT. Residues: CASSAGQYTGELFF.

This chain connects TRBV4-1 to TRBJ1-3, with 8 positions matching TRBD1. This CDR3 contains 15 residues. The J segment lost 7 bases and the V segment lost 1 base, leaving 6 bases of the junction unmatched. Looked up from germline, CDR1 is MGHRA and CDR2 is YSYEKL. The CDR3 DNA is TGCGCCAGCAGCCAAGGGACAGGGACGAGTAACACCATATATTTT. Its protein product is CASSQGTGTSNTIYF.